Many counts were recorded for the clone carrying this T cell receptor beta chain. Looked up from germline, CDR1 is MNHEY and CDR2 is SMNVEV (reference sequence). Between the trimmed V and J ends, which lost 0 bases and 0 bases, there was a span of 5 bases. This CDR3 comprises 14 residues. The data stem from a study of blood T cell repertoires in COVID-19. Study overall: Acute and convalescent COVID-19 samples came from the United States, Italy and Spain. T cells, B-cell-depleted T cells, or PBMCs provided the cDNA or gDNA that served as material.

Authors' data handling: It was from reference gene primer amplification that nucleated cell counts were estimated. Here immunoSEQ multiplex PCR was the method, and the copy in TCRdb shows in-frame clones only, minus some. Clone size and V and J calls were adopted from that table, with D and trimming inferred from the DNA. The table lists 150,000 or so clones, approximately 80% of them singletons, with roughly a tenth in the top ten. This receptor was obtained from a human donor in a cohort sampled during active COVID-19. Sequencing input: peripheral blood. The chain carries TRBV27 and TRBJ2-5; D is uncertain. CDR3 protein: CASSLSSNQETQYF. The CDR3 DNA follows: TGTGCCAGCAGTTTATCTAGCAACCAAGAGACCCAGTACTTC.